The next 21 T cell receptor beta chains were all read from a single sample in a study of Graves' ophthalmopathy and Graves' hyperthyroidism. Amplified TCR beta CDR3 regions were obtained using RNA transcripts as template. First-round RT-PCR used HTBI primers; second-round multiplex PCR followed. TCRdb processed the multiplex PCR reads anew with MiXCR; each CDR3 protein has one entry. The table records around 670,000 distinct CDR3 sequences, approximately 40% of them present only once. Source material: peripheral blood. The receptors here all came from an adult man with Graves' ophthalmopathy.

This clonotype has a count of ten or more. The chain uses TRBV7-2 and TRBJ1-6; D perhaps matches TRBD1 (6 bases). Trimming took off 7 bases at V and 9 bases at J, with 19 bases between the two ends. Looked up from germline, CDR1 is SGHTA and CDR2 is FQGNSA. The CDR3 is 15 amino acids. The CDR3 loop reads CASTPSGRGGSPLHF. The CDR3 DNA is TGTGCCAGCACCCCCTCGGGCAGGGGAGGTTCACCCCTCCACTTT.

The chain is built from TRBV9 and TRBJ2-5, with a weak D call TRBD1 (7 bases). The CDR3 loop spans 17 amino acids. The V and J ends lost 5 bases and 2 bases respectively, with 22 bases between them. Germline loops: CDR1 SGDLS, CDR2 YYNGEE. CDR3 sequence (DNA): TGTGCCAGCAGTGCTACCCGGGACAGACTAGATCAAGAGACCCAGTACTTC. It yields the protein CASSATRDRLDQETQYF. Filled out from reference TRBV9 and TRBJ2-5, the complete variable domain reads DSGVTQTPKHLITATGQRVTLRCSPRSGDLSVYWYQQSLDQGLQFLIQYYNGEERAKGNILERFSAQQFPDLHSELNLSSLELGDSALYFCASSATRDRLDQETQYFGPGTRLLVL.

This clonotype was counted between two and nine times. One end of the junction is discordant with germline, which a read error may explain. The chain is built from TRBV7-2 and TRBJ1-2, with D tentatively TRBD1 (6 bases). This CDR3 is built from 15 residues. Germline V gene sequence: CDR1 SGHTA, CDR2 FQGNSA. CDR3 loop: CASSQVEGGRFGYTF. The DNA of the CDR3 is TGCGCCAGCAGCCAAGTTGAAGGGGGGAGGTTCGGCTACACCTTC.

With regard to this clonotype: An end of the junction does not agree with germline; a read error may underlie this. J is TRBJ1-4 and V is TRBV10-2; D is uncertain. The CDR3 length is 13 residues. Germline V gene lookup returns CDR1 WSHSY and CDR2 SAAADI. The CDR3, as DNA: TGCGCCAGCAAGGGCGGGTCCGGAGAAAAACTGTTTTTC. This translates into CASKGGSGEKLFF.

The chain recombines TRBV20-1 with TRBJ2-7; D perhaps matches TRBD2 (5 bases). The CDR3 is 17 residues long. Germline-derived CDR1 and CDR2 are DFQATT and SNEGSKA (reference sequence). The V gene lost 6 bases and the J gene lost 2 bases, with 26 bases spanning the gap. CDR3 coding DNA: TGCAGTGCCCTAAAGGTCCGGGAAACTGAGATCCCCTACGAGCAGTACTTC. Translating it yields CSALKVRETEIPYEQYF.

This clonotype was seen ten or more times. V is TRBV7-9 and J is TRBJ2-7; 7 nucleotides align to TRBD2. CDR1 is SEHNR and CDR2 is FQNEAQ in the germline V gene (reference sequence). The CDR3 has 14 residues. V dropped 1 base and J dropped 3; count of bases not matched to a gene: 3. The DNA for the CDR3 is TGTGCCAGCAGCTTAGGGGCGGGGGACTACGAGCAGTACTTC. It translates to CASSLGAGDYEQYF.

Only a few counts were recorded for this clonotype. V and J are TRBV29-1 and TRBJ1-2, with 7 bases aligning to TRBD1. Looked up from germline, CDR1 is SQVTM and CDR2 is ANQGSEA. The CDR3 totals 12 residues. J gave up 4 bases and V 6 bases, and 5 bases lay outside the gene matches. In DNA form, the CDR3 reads TGCAGCGTGGAGGGGGCCGGCTATGGCTACACCTTC. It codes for CSVEGAGYGYTF.

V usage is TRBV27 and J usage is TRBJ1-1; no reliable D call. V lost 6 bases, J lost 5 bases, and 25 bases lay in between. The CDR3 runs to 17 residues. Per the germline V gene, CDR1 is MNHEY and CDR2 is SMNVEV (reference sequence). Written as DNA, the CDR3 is TGTGCCAGCAGCGATGGGTCCTACCGCGGCCGGGCAACTGAAGCTTTCTTT. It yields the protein CASSDGSYRGRATEAFF.

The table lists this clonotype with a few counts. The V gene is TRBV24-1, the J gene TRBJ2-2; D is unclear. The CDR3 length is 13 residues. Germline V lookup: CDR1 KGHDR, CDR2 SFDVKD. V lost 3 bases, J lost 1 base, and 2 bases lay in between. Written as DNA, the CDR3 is TGTGCCACCAGTGATGAGAACACCGGGGAGCTGTTTTTT. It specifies CATSDENTGELFF.

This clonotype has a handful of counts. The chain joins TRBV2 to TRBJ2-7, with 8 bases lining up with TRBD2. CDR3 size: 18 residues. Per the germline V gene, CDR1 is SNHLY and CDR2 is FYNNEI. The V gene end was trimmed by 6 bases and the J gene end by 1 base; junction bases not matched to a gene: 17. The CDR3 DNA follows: TGTGCCAGCAGCAAGATCTGGGCGGGAGGTACTATTTCCTACGAGCAGTACTTC. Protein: CASSKIWAGGTISYEQYF.

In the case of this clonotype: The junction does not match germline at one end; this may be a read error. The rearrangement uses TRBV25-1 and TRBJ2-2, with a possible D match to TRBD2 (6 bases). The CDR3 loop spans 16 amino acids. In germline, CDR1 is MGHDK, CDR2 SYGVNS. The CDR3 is CATSDSGGVYTGELFF. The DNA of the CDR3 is TGTGCCACCAGTGATTCCGGGGGAGTTTACACCGGGGAGCTGTTTTTT.

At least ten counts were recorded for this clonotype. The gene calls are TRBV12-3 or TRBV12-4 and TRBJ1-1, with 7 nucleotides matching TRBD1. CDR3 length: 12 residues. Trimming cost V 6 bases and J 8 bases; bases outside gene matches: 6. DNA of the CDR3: TGTGCCAGCAGCGTAGGGACAGCCGAAGCTTTCTTT. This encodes CASSVGTAEAFF.

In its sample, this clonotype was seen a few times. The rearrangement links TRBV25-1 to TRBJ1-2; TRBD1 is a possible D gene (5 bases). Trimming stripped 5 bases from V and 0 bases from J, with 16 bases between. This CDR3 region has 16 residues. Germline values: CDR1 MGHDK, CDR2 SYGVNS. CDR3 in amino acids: CASSSWKGRANYGYTF. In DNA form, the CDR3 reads TGTGCCAGCAGTTCCTGGAAGGGGAGGGCTAACTATGGCTACACCTTC.

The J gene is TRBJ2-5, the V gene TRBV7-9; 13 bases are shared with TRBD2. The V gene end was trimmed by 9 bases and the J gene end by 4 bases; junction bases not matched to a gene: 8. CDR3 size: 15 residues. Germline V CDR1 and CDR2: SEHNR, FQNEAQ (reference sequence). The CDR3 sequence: CARHGLAGVGETQYF. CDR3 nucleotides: TGTGCCAGGCACGGACTAGCGGGAGTGGGAGAGACCCAGTACTTC.

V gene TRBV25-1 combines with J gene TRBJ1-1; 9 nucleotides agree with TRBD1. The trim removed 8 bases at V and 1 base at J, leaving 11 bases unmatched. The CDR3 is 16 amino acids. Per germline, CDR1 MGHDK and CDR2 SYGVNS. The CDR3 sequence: CASEFDRGGRNTEAFF. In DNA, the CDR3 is TGTGCCAGCGAATTCGACAGGGGGGGACGGAACACTGAAGCTTTCTTT.

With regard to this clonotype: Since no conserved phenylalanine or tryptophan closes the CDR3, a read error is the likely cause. CDR3: CASSSGPHTEQYL. As DNA, the CDR3 is TGTGCCAGCAGCTCGGGACCCCATACCGAGCAGTACTTG. The chain is built from TRBV7-9 and TRBJ2-7, with D tentatively TRBD1 or TRBD2 (5 bases each). The CDR3 is made up of 13 amino acids. Germline V gives CDR1 SEHNR, CDR2 FQNEAQ (reference sequence). V was cut by 4 bases and J by 6 bases, with 13 bases left in between.

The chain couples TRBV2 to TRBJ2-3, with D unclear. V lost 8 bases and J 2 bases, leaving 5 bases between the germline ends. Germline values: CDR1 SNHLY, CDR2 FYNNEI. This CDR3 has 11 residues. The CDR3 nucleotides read TGTGCCAGCCCTTTCACAGATACGCAGTATTTT. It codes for CASPFTDTQYF. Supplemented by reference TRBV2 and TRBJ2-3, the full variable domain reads EPEVTQTPSHQVTQMGQEVILRCVPISNHLYFYWYRQILGQKVEFLVSFYNNEISEKSEIFDDQFSVERPDGSNFTLKIRSTKLEDSAMYFCASPFTDTQYFGPGTRLTVL.

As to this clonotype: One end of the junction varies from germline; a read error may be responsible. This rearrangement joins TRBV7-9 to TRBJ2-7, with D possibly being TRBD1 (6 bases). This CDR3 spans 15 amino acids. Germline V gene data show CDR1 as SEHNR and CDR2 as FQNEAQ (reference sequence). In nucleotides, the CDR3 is TGCGCCAGCAGCCACTCAGGGGCCCCTGGAGACGAGCAGTACTTC. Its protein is CASSHSGAPGDEQYF.

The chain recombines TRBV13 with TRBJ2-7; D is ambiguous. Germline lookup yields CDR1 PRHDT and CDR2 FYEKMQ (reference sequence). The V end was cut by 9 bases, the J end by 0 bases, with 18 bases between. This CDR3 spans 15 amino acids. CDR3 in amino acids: CASTSPGRRSYEQYF. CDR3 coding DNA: TGTGCCAGTACGTCCCCCGGTCGCCGCTCCTACGAGCAGTACTTC.

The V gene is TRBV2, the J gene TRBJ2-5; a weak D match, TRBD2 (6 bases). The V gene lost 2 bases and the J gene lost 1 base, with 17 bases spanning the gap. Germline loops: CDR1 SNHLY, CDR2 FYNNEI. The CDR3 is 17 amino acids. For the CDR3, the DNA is TGTGCCAGCAGTGAAACCGGGACTGGCGGAATCCAAGAGACCCAGTACTTC. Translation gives CASSETGTGGIQETQYF.

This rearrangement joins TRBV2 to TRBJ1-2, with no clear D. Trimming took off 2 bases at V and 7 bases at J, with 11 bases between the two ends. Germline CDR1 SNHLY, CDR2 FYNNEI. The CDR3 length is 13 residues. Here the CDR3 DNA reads TGTGCCAGCAGTGAAACTGAAATCGGTGGCTACACCTTC. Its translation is CASSETEIGGYTF.